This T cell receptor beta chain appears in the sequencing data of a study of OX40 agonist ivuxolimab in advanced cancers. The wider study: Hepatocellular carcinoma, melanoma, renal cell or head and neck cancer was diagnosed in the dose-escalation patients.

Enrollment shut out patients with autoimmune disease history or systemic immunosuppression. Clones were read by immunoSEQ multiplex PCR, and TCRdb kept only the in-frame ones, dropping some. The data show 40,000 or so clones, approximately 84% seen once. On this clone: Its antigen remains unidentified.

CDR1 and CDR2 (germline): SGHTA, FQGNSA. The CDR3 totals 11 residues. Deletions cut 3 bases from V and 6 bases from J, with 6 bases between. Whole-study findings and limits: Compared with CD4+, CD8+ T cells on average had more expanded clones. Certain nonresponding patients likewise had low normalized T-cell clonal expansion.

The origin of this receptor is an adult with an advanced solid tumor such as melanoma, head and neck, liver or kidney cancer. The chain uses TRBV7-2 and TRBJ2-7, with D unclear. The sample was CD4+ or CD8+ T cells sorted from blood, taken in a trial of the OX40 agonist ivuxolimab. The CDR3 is CASSFGLEQYF. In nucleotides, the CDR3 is TGTGCCAGCAGCTTTGGCCTCGAGCAGTACTTC. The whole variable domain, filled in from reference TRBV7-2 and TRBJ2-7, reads GAGVSQSPSNKVTEKGKDVELRCDPISGHTALYWYRQSLGQGLEFLIYFQGNSAPDKSGLPSDRFSAERTGGSVSTLTIQRTQQEDSAVYLCASSFGLEQYFGPGTRLTVT.